A single sample is the source of the 32 T cell receptor beta chains below, sequenced in a study of blood T cells in healthy people across ages. Alongside a J-beta primer mix, a sample-barcoded 5' primer served in a second PCR lasting about 7 to 11 cycles. Using its own MiXCR run on the 5' RACE reads, TCRdb lists one record per CDR3 protein. Of 850,000 to 950,000 distinct CDR3 sequences listed, under 30% are singletons. The specimen was blood. The source of these receptors is a woman at least 80 years old in good health.

This clonotype was found a few times. The chain has TRBV15 and TRBJ1-5; 9 bases are a match to TRBD1. Germline-derived CDR1 and CDR2 are LNHNV and YYDKDF (reference sequence). The V segment lost 0 bases and the J segment 10 bases; nucleotides outside the gene matches: 10. The CDR3 loop spans 16 amino acids. The CDR3 DNA reads TGTGCCACCAGCAGAGAGTGGGGGACAGGGATGGATCCCCAGCATTTT. Amino acids: CATSREWGTGMDPQHF.

The chain carries TRBV6-2 or TRBV6-3 and TRBJ1-1, with a tentative D call TRBD1 (5 bases). Germline loops: CDR1 MNHEY, CDR2 SVGEGT. V lost 7 bases to trimming and J lost 2 bases, with 11 bases between them. CDR3 size: 13 residues. The CDR3 nucleotides read TGTGCCAGCAAGGATGGGGCAAACACTGAAGCTTTCTTT. It is translated as CASKDGANTEAFF.

Only a few counts were recorded for this clonotype. The chain links TRBV2 to TRBJ2-3, with 7 bases lining up with TRBD2. Germline V lookup: CDR1 SNHLY, CDR2 FYNNEI. J gave up 5 bases and V 6 bases, and 14 bases lay outside the gene matches. The CDR3 length is 16 residues. The chain's CDR3 is CASRGLQAGIRDTQYF. The CDR3 DNA is TGTGCCAGCAGAGGTCTACAAGCGGGGATAAGAGATACGCAGTATTTT.

This sequence joins TRBV6-2 or TRBV6-3 and TRBJ2-3; 13 bases line up with TRBD2. J gave up 5 bases and V 4 bases, and 18 bases lay outside the gene matches. The CDR3 consists of 20 residues. Germline CDR1 and CDR2: MNHEY and SVGEGT. CDR3 loop: CASSFRTSGGQRRIGDTQYF. The CDR3 nucleotides are TGTGCCAGCAGTTTCCGGACTAGCGGGGGCCAAAGGCGGATAGGAGATACGCAGTATTTT.

This clonotype was observed at least ten times. The chain uses TRBV12-3 or TRBV12-4 and TRBJ2-3, with a tentative D call TRBD1 (6 bases). The CDR3 contains 14 residues. V lost 2 bases and J 4 bases, leaving 10 bases between the germline ends. CDR3 coding DNA: TGTGCCAGCAGTTTAACCCAGGGGCCAGATACGCAGTATTTT. Translating it yields CASSLTQGPDTQYF.

This chain connects TRBV14 to TRBJ2-5; TRBD1 or TRBD2 may be the D gene (5 bases each). Germline CDR1 is SGHDN and CDR2 is FVKESK. The V gene lost 0 bases and the J gene lost 5 bases, with 13 bases spanning the gap. The CDR3 totals 15 residues. Written as DNA, the CDR3 is TGTGCCAGCAGCCAAGATCTGGGGGTCGGGGAGACCCAGTACTTC. Translated, it gives CASSQDLGVGETQYF.

The chain combines TRBV11-1 with TRBJ2-2; D possibly corresponds to TRBD1 (6 bases). The CDR3 is 21 amino acids. V shed 6 bases and J shed 3 bases, with 32 bases lying between them. Germline V CDR1 and CDR2: SGHAT, FQDESV (reference sequence). CDR3 loop: CASRPKFGQTTSLKDTGELFF. DNA of the CDR3: TGTGCCAGCAGACCCAAATTCGGACAGACGACCAGTTTAAAGGACACCGGGGAGCTGTTTTTT.

The rearrangement uses TRBV6-6 and TRBJ1-5; D is perhaps TRBD1 (5 bases). Per germline, CDR1 MNHNY and CDR2 SVGAGI (reference sequence). The CDR3 contains 14 residues. The ends were cut back, 6 bases at V and 4 bases at J, with 13 bases in the middle. The CDR3 coding sequence is TGTGCCAGCAGGGGACTACAGAGAAATCAGCCCCAGCATTTT. This sequence encodes CASRGLQRNQPQHF.

This clonotype came up a few times. This sequence joins TRBV12-3 or TRBV12-4 and TRBJ2-1; 10 positions match TRBD1. This CDR3 spans 14 amino acids. V was clipped by 6 bases and J by 6 bases; unmatched bases: 5. The CDR3 here is CASRRDRGTNEQFF. Here the CDR3 DNA reads TGTGCCAGCAGGCGGGACAGGGGTACCAATGAGCAGTTCTTC.

This clonotype was detected only a few times. The chain links TRBV7-9 to TRBJ1-1, with 8 bases matching TRBD1. The CDR3 is made up of 16 amino acids. CDR1 and CDR2 (germline): SEHNR, FQNEAQ (reference sequence). V was pared by 1 base and J by 3 bases, with 7 bases of the junction left unmatched. CDR3 loop: CASSLEQGDSDTEAFF. The CDR3, as DNA: TGTGCCAGCAGCTTAGAACAGGGGGATTCGGACACTGAAGCTTTCTTT.

There are a few counts of this clonotype. The chain is built from TRBV18 and TRBJ1-1; the D gene is possibly TRBD1 (6 bases). V dropped 5 bases and J dropped 1 base, with 11 bases sitting between them. CDR3 length: 14 amino acids. Germline values: CDR1 KGHSH, CDR2 LQKENI. This CDR3 reads CASSAGHPNTEAFF. The CDR3 coding sequence is TGTGCCAGCTCAGCGGGACACCCGAACACTGAAGCTTTCTTT.

This clonotype showed up just a few times. V gene TRBV6-5 combines with J gene TRBJ2-2, with TRBD1 as a possible D gene (5 bases). The CDR3 covers 13 residues. Trimming cost V 6 bases and J 4 bases, with 9 bases left between them. Germline V CDR1 and CDR2: MNHEY, SVGAGI. The CDR3 here is CASRSGFTGELFF. DNA of the CDR3: TGTGCCAGCAGATCAGGGTTCACCGGGGAGCTGTTTTTT.

This clonotype was counted at least ten times. This chain connects TRBV20-1 to TRBJ2-7; D unresolved. The germline CDR1 and CDR2 sequences are DFQATT and SNEGSKA (reference sequence). The CDR3 has 12 residues. V lost 3 bases to trimming and J lost 6 bases, with 12 bases between them. This CDR3 is CSASGSSPEQYF. The CDR3 DNA sequence: TGCAGTGCTAGCGGATCCTCTCCCGAGCAGTACTTC.

The chain combines TRBV19 with TRBJ1-5; 8 bases fit TRBD1. CDR1 is LNHDA, CDR2 SQIVND, per germline (reference sequence). This CDR3 comprises 15 residues. The trim removed 1 base at V and 7 bases at J, leaving 6 bases unmatched. CDR3 protein: CASSIVHRGWQPQHF. CDR3 nucleotide sequence: TGTGCCAGTAGTATAGTCCACAGGGGGTGGCAGCCCCAGCATTTT. Combining the CDR3 with reference TRBV19 and TRBJ1-5 gives the whole variable domain DGGITQSPKYLFRKEGQNVTLSCEQNLNHDAMYWYRQDPGQGLRLIYYSQIVNDFQKGDIAEGYSVSREKKESFPLTVTSAQKNPTAFYLCASSIVHRGWQPQHFGDGTRLSIL.

This clonotype has a count of ten or more. This chain connects TRBV2 to TRBJ2-7, with 7 nucleotides matching TRBD1. Germline-derived CDR1 and CDR2 are SNHLY and FYNNEI. V lost 6 bases to trimming and J lost 4 bases; unmatched junction nucleotides: 3. The CDR3 contains 12 residues. The CDR3 protein is CASSVQGYEQYF. CDR3 in DNA: TGTGCCAGCAGCGTACAGGGGTACGAGCAGTACTTC.

Many counts were recorded for this clonotype. The rearrangement joins TRBV12-3 or TRBV12-4 to TRBJ1-6; TRBD1 aligns across 8 bases. The CDR3 runs to 16 residues. Losses at the gene ends were 6 bases for V and 9 bases for J; bases not matched to a gene: 13. The CDR3 here is CASSSLGTGRSSPLHF. Here the CDR3 DNA reads TGTGCCAGCAGCTCTCTGGGGACAGGCAGGAGTTCACCCCTCCACTTT.

On this clonotype itself: A much larger clone sits a single nucleotide away, making a read error possible. The chain combines TRBV6-2 or TRBV6-3 with TRBJ2-5; maybe TRBD1 (5 bases). Trimming pared 5 bases from V and 0 bases from J, leaving 7 bases between. The CDR3 sequence is 13 residues long. CDR1 is MNHEY and CDR2 is SVGEGT in the germline V gene. CDR3 nucleotides: TGTGCCAGCAGTGACAGTAACCAAGAGACCCAGTACTTC. Protein: CASSDSNQETQYF.

This clonotype turned up a few times. The rearrangement uses TRBV2 and TRBJ2-3; maybe TRBD1 (6 bases). Trimming took 2 bases from V and 2 from J, leaving 8 bases between them. Germline V lookup: CDR1 SNHLY, CDR2 FYNNEI. The length of the CDR3 is 14 residues. In DNA, the CDR3 is TGTGCCAGCAGTGAAACAGGGATCACAGATACGCAGTATTTT. Translation gives CASSETGITDTQYF.

On this clonotype: A much more abundant neighbour one base away suggests this may be a read error. The J gene is TRBJ2-7, the V gene TRBV7-2; TRBD1 or TRBD2 may be the D gene (6 bases each). The CDR3 is 18 residues long. V lost 1 base and J lost 5, with 24 bases in between. Germline values: CDR1 SGHTA, CDR2 FQGNSA. Here the CDR3 reads CASSLVAAGRGPTHEQYF. The CDR3 DNA is TGTGCCAGCAGCTTAGTAGCGGCGGGCAGGGGCCCTACCCACGAGCAGTACTTC.

With regard to this clonotype: A read error may be the cause here, since a much bigger clone is one base away. V gene TRBV6-2 or TRBV6-3 combines with J gene TRBJ2-5; 10 bases fit TRBD2. Germline V lookup: CDR1 MNHEY, CDR2 SVGEGT. This CDR3 comprises 16 residues. The CDR3 loop reads CTSSRKRTSGQETQYF. The CDR3 bases are TGTACCAGCAGTCGCAAAAGGACTAGCGGCCAAGAGACCCAGTACTTC.

With regard to this clonotype: A much larger clone differs by one base, so this may be a read error. This chain joins TRBV6-1 and TRBJ2-5; 7 bases match TRBD1. Looked up from germline, CDR1 is MNHNS and CDR2 is SASEGT. The CDR3 is 12 residues long. CDR3 sequence: CAGRQGQDTQYF. CDR3 in DNA: TGTGCCGGACGACAGGGCCAAGATACCCAGTACTTC.

This clonotype has a count of ten or more. The CDR3 nucleotides are TGCGCCAGCAGCCAATCCCTTACTAGCGGGGCGTACCAAGAGACCCAGTACTTC. Protein: CASSQSLTSGAYQETQYF. This chain uses TRBV4-3 with TRBJ2-5; 10 nucleotides match TRBD2. The CDR3 is made up of 18 amino acids. After removal of 2 bases from V and 0 bases from J, the junction contained 9 bases not matched to a gene. Germline V gene sequence: CDR1 LGHNA, CDR2 YSLEER.

This sequence joins TRBV12-3 or TRBV12-4 and TRBJ1-2; perhaps TRBD1 as D (5 bases). The ends were cut back, 7 bases at V and 3 bases at J, with 21 bases in the middle. This CDR3 contains 16 residues. For the CDR3, the DNA is TGTGCCAGCACTCCGGGACTGGGGGTCACTGACTATGGCTACACCTTC. This gives the protein CASTPGLGVTDYGYTF.

This clonotype has at least ten counts. The chain employs TRBV6-2 or TRBV6-3 and TRBJ1-1; D unclear. Germline CDR1 is MNHEY and CDR2 is SVGEGT. Between the trimmed V and J ends, which lost 7 bases and 1 base, there was a span of 10 bases. The CDR3 runs 13 residues. CDR3 protein: CASTEVENTEAFF. The CDR3, as DNA: TGTGCCAGCACCGAGGTGGAGAACACTGAAGCTTTCTTT.

This clonotype was observed at least ten times. The chain has TRBV20-1 and TRBJ2-3; TRBD1 is a possible D gene (7 bases). Per the germline V gene, CDR1 is DFQATT and CDR2 is SNEGSKA (reference sequence). V lost 5 bases to trimming and J lost 1 base, with 19 bases between them. This CDR3 spans 16 amino acids. In DNA, the CDR3 is TGCAGTGCTCTCCCCCCCCAGGGGGGTGGCACAGATACGCAGTATTTT. Its translation: CSALPPQGGGTDTQYF.

Regarding this clonotype: With a much larger clone just one base away, this may be a read error. This chain joins TRBV20-1 and TRBJ2-3; D unclear. Germline CDR1 and CDR2: DFQATT and SNEGSKA (reference sequence). This CDR3 comprises 11 residues. CDR3 bases: TGCAGGGCTAGTATTGGCGATACGCAGTATTTT. This codes for CRASIGDTQYF.

The V gene is TRBV20-1, the J gene TRBJ1-5; 9 positions agree with TRBD1. Germline CDR1 is DFQATT and CDR2 is SNEGSKA (reference sequence). Trimming cost V 2 bases and J 3 bases; bases outside gene matches: 2. The CDR3 has 14 residues. CDR3 sequence (DNA): TGCAGTGCTAGAAGGACAGGGGCCAATCAGCCCCAGCATTTT. This encodes CSARRTGANQPQHF.

This clonotype has ten or more counts. The V and J genes are TRBV5-6 and TRBJ2-7, with D possibly being TRBD1 (5 bases). V was cut by 4 bases and J by 3 bases, with 11 bases left in between. CDR1 and CDR2 from the germline V gene are SGHDT and YYEEEE. The CDR3 has 13 residues. In DNA, the CDR3 is TGTGCCAGCAGCCTCCGACAGATCTACGAGCAGTACTTC. It specifies CASSLRQIYEQYF.

V usage is TRBV6-2 or TRBV6-3 and J usage is TRBJ1-1, with 9 nucleotides matching TRBD1. In germline, CDR1 is MNHEY, CDR2 SVGEGT. The V segment lost 5 bases and the J segment 3 bases; nucleotides outside the gene matches: 10. The CDR3 extends over 16 amino acids. The CDR3 nucleotides are TGTGCCAGCAGTCCCGGACAGGGGAAGGGGCACACTGAAGCTTTCTTT. Encoded protein: CASSPGQGKGHTEAFF.

Many counts were recorded for this clonotype. The chain carries TRBV7-2 and TRBJ2-1; 8 bases match TRBD2. Germline-derived CDR1 and CDR2 are SGHTA and FQGNSA. The CDR3 contains 16 residues. V gave up 0 bases and J gave up 0 bases; unmatched junction bases: 1. The CDR3 region has the DNA TGTGCCAGCAGCTTAGCTGGGACTAGCTCCTACAATGAGCAGTTCTTC. Protein product: CASSLAGTSSYNEQFF.

This clonotype has only a few counts. A much larger clone lies one base from this, so it may be a read error. This chain uses TRBV5-8 with TRBJ2-1, with D unclear. Trimming cost V 0 bases and J 5 bases, with 9 bases left between them. Germline CDR1 SGHTS, CDR2 YDEGEE. The CDR3 sequence is 14 residues long. The CDR3 sequence: CASSLAGFDNEQFF. CDR3 sequence (DNA): TGTGCCAGCAGCTTGGCAGGTTTCGACAATGAGCAGTTCTTC.

Remarks on this clonotype: No conserved phenylalanine or tryptophan is present at the end of the CDR3, so a read error is the likely explanation. The chain is built from TRBV12-3 or TRBV12-4 and TRBJ2-5; possible D gene TRBD1, 5 bases. The CDR3 totals 14 residues. Trimming pared 4 bases from V and 4 bases from J, leaving 13 bases between. The CDR3 DNA reads as TGTGCCAGCAGTTCGCCAGGGTGGGCAGAGACCCAGTACTCC. Its protein is CASSSPGWAETQYS.